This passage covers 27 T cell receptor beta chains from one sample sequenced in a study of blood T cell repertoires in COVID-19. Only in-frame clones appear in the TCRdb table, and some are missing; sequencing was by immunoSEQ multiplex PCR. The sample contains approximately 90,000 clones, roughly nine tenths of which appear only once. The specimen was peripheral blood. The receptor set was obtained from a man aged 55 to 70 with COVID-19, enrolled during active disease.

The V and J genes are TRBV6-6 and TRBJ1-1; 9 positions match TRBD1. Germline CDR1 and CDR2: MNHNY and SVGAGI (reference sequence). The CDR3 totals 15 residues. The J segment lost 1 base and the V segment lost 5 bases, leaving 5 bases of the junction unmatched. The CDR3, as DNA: TGTGCCAGCAGTCTCGGACAGGGGCAGAACACTGAAGCTTTCTTT. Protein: CASSLGQGQNTEAFF.

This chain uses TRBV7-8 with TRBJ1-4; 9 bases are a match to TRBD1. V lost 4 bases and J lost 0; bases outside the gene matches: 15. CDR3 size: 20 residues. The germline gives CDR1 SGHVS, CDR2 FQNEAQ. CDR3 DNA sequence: TGTGCCAGCAGCTCTAAACAGGGGGCTGAGGGTAGTGCAACTAATGAAAAACTGTTTTTT. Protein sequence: CASSSKQGAEGSATNEKLFF.

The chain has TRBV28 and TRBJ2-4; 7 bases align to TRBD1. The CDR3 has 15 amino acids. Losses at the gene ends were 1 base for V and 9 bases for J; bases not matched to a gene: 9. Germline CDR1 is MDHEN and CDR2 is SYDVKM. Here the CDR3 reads CASSLYQGERFIQYF. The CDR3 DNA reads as TGTGCCAGCAGTTTATATCAGGGGGAGCGATTCATTCAGTACTTC.

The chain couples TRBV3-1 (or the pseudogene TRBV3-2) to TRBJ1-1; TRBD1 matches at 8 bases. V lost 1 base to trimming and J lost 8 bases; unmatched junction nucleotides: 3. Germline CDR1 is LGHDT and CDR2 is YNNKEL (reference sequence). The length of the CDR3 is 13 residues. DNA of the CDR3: TGTGCCAGCAGCCAAGTGTGGACAGGGGAAGCTTTCTTT. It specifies CASSQVWTGEAFF.

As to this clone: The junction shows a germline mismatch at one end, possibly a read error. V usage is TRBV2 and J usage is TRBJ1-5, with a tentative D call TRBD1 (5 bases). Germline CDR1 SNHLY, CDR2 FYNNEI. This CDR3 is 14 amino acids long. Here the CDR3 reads CASTEDSSYQPQHF. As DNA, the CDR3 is TGTGCCAGCACTGAAGACAGTAGTTATCAGCCCCAGCATTTT.

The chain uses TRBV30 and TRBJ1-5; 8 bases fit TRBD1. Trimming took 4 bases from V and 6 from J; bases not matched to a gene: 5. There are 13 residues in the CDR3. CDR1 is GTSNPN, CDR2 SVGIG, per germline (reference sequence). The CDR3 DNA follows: TGTGCCTGGAATCAGGGGGCTGTTCAGCCCCAGCATTTT. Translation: CAWNQGAVQPQHF.

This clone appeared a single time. The CDR3 spells CASSPTGAEVNYGYTF. CDR3 in DNA: TGTGCCAGCTCACCCACGGGTGCTGAAGTTAACTATGGCTACACCTTC. The chain links TRBV18 to TRBJ1-2; no firm D call. Germline CDR1 and CDR2: KGHSH and LQKENI. The CDR3 contains 16 residues. Trimming removed 3 bases from V and 1 base from J, with 15 bases in between.

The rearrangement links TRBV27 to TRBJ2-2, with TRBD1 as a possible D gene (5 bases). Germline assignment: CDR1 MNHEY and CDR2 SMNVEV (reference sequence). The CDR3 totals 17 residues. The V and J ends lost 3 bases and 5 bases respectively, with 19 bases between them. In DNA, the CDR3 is TGTGCCAGCAGTTTCATTTACCGGGCCCAGGGTACCGGGGAGCTGTTTTTT. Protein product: CASSFIYRAQGTGELFF.

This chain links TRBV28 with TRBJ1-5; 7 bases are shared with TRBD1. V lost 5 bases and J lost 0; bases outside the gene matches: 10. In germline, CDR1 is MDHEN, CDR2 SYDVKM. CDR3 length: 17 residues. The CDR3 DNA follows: TGTGCCAGCAGTCGTCAAAACAGGGGTTATAGCAATCAGCCCCAGCATTTT. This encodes CASSRQNRGYSNQPQHF.

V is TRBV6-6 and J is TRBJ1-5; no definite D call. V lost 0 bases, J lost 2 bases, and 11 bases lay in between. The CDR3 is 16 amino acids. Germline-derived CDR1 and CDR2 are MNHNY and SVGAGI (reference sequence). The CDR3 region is CASSYSSGYGNQPQHF. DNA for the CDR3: TGTGCCAGCAGTTACTCGTCAGGTTACGGCAATCAGCCCCAGCATTTT.

In DNA form, the CDR3 reads TGTGCCAGCAGTGAATTAACGGGATGGGGCTACGAGCAGTACTTC. It is translated as CASSELTGWGYEQYF. The gene calls are TRBV6-1 and TRBJ2-7; a weak D match, TRBD2 (5 bases). CDR3 length equals 15 residues. Trimming pared 2 bases from V and 3 bases from J, leaving 14 bases between. The germline V gene has CDR1 MNHNS and CDR2 SASEGT.

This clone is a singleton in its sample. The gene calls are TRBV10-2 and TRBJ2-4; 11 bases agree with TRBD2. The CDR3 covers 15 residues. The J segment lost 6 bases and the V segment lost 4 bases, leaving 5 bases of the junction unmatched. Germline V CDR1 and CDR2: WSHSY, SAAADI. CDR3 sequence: CASSVTSGTPNIQYF. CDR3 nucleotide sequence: TGCGCCAGCAGTGTGACTAGCGGGACCCCAAACATTCAGTACTTC.

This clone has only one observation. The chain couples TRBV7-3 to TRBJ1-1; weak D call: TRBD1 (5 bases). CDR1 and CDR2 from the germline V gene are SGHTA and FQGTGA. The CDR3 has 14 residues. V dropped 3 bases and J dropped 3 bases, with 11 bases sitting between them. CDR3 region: CASSFQGGDTEAFF. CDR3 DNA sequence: TGTGCCAGCAGCTTTCAGGGTGGAGACACTGAAGCTTTCTTT.

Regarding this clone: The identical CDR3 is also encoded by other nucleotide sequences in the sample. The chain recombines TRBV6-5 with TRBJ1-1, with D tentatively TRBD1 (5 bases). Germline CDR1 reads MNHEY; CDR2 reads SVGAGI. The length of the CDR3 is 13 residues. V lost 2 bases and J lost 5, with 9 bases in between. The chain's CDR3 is CASSYQGWTEAFF. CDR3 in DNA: TGTGCCAGCAGTTACCAGGGTTGGACTGAAGCTTTCTTT.

The CDR3 nucleotides read TGTGCCAGCGCCCGGGGAACCGGGGAGCTGTTTTTT. Translating gives CASARGTGELFF. V is TRBV7-3 and J is TRBJ2-2; a weak D match, TRBD2 (5 bases). The CDR3 totals 12 residues. Trimming shortened V by 8 bases and J by 5 bases, and 9 bases separated the two germline ends. The germline V gene has CDR1 SGHTA and CDR2 FQGTGA.

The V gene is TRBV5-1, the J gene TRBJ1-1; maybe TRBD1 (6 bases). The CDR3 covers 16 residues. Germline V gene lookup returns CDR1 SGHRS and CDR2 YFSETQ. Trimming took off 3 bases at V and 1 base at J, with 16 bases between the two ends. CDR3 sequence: CASSYSSGHPNTEAFF. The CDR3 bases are TGCGCCAGCAGCTACTCCTCGGGACACCCGAACACTGAAGCTTTCTTT.

Here the CDR3 DNA reads TGTGCCAGCAGCCAAGACAAGGGGATTTCCTACGAGCAGTACTTC. The encoded protein is CASSQDKGISYEQYF. The chain couples TRBV2 to TRBJ2-7; a possible D gene is TRBD1 (5 bases). This CDR3 spans 15 amino acids. Germline-derived CDR1 and CDR2 are SNHLY and FYNNEI. V was clipped by 6 bases and J by 1 base, with 16 bases between them.

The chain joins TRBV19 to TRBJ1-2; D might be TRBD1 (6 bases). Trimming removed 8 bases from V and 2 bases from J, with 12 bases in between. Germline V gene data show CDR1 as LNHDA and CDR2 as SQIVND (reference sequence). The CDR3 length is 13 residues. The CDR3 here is CASADRFNYGYTF. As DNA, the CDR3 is TGTGCCAGTGCCGACAGGTTCAACTATGGCTACACCTTC.

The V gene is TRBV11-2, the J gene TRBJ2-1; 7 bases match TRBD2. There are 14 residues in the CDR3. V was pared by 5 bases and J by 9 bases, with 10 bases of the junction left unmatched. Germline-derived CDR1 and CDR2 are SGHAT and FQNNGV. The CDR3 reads CASSPPAGASEQFF. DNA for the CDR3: TGTGCCAGCAGCCCACCCGCGGGAGCGAGTGAGCAGTTCTTC.

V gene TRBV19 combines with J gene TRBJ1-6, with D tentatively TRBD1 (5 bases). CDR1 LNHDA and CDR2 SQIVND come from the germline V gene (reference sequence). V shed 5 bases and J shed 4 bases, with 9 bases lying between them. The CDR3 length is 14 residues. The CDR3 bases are TGTGCCAGTAGTCGTCCAGGGTATAATTCACCCCTCCACTTT. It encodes CASSRPGYNSPLHF.

CDR3 in DNA: TGTGCCAGCAGCTCCCCCCAGGGGTTCTTAGGCTACACCTTC. Protein: CASSSPQGFLGYTF. This chain joins TRBV28 and TRBJ1-2; D possibly corresponds to TRBD1 (6 bases). Trimming took 6 bases from V and 8 from J, leaving 19 bases between them. This CDR3 spans 14 amino acids. CDR1 MDHEN and CDR2 SYDVKM come from the germline V gene.

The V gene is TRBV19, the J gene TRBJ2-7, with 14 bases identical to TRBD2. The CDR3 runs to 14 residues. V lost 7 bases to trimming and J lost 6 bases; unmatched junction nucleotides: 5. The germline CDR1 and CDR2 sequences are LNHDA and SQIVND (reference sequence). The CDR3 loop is CASKIGTSGSEQYF. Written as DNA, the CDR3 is TGTGCCAGTAAAATCGGGACTAGCGGGAGCGAGCAGTACTTC.

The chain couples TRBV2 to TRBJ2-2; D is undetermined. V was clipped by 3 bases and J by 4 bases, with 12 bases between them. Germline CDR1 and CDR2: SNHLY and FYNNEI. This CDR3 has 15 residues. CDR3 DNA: TGTGCCAGCAGTGACCGGTCTTATAGCACCGGGGAGCTGTTTTTT. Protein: CASSDRSYSTGELFF.

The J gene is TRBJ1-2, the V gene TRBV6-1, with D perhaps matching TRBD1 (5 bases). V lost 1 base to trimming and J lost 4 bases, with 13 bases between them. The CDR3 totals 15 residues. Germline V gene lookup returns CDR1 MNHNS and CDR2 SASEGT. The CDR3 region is CASSEEGNGSYGYTF. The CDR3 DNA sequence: TGTGCCAGCAGTGAAGAGGGGAACGGGAGCTATGGCTACACCTTC.

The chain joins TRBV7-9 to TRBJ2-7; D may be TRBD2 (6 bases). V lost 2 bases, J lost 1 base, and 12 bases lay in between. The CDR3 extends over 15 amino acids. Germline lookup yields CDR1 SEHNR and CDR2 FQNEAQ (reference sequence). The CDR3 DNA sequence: TGTGCCAGCAGCTTATTTGACGGGACTTCCTACGAGCAGTACTTC. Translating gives CASSLFDGTSYEQYF.

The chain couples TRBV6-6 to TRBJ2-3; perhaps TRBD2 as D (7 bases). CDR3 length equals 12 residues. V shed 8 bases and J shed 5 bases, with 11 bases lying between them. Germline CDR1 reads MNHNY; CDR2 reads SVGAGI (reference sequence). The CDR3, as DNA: TGTGCCAGCGGGGGGGCTGGAGATACGCAGTATTTT. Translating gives CASGGAGDTQYF.

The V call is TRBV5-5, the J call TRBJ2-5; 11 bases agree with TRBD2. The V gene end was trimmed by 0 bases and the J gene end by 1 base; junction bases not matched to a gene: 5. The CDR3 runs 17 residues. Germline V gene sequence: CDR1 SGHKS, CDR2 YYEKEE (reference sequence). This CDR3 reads CASSLGLAGGIQETQYF. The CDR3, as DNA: TGTGCCAGCAGCTTGGGCCTAGCGGGAGGTATCCAAGAGACCCAGTACTTC.